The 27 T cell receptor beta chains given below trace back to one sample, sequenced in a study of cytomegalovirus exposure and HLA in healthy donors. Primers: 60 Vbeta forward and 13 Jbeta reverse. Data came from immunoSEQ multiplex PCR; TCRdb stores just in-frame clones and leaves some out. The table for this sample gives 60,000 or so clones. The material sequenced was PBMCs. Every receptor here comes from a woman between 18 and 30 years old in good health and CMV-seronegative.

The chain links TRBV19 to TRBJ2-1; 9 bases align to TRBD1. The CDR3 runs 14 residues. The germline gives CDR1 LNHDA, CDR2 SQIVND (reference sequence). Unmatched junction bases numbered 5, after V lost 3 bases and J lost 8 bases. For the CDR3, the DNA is TGTGCCAGTAGTATCTGGACAGGGGACCATGAGCAGTTCTTC. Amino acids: CASSIWTGDHEQFF.

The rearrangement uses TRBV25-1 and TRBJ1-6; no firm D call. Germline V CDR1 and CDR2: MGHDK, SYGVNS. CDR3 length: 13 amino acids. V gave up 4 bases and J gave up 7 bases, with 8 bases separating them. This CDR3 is CASSGYLNSPLHF. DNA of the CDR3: TGTGCCAGCAGTGGTTATCTAAATTCACCCCTCCACTTT.

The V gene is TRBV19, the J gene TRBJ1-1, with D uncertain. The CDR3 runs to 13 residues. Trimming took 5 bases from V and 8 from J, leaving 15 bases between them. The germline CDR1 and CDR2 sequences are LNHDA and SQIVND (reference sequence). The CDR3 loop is CASSFYGRLEAFF. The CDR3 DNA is TGTGCCAGTAGTTTCTATGGGCGATTAGAAGCTTTCTTT.

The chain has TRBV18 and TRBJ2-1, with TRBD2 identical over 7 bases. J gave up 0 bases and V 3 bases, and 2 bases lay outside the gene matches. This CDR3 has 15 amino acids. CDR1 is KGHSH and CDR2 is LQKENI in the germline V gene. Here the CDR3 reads CASSPRGSSYNEQFF. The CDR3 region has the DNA TGTGCCAGCTCACCGCGCGGGAGCTCCTACAATGAGCAGTTCTTC.

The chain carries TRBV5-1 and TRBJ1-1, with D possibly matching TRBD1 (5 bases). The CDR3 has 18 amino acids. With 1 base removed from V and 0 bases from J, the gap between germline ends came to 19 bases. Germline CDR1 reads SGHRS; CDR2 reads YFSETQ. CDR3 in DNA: TGCGCCAGCAGCTTGTGGGGGGGGTTAAAGTACATGAACACTGAAGCTTTCTTT. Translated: CASSLWGGLKYMNTEAFF.

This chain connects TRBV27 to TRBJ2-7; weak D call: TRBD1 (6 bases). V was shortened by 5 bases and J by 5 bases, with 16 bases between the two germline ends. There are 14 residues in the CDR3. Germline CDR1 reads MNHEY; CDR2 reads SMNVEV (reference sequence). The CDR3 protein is CASSINRVGHEQYF. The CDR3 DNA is TGTGCCAGCAGTATAAACAGGGTTGGCCACGAGCAGTACTTC.

CDR3 nucleotide sequence: TGTGCCAGCAGCACTCTAGCGGGGGGAGAGCAGTACTTC. This translates into CASSTLAGGEQYF. The chain has TRBV5-4 and TRBJ2-7; TRBD2 agrees at 11 bases. Germline V gene lookup returns CDR1 SGHNT and CDR2 YYREEE (reference sequence). The ends lost 4 bases at V and 7 bases at J; junction bases unmatched: 4. The CDR3 sequence is 13 residues long.

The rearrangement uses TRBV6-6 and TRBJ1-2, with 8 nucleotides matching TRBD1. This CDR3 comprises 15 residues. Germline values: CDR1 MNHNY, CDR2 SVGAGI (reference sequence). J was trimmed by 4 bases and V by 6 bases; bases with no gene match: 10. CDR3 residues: CASSSGQGRAYGYTF. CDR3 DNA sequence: TGTGCCAGCAGCTCCGGACAGGGAAGGGCCTATGGCTACACCTTC.

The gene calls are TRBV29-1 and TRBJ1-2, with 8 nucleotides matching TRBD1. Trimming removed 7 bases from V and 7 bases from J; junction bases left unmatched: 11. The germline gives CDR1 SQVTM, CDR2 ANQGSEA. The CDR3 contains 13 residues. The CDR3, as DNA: TGCAGCGCCGCCCTTGGACAGGGCGGTGGCTACACCTTC. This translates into CSAALGQGGGYTF. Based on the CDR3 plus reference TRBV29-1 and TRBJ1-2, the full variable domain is SAVISQKPSRDICQRGTSLTIQCQVDSQVTMMFWYRQQPGQSLTLIATANQGSEATYESGFVIDKFPISRPNLTFSTLTVSNMSPEDSSIYLCSAALGQGGGYTFGSGTRLTVV.

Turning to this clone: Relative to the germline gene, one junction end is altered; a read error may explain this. The CDR3 sequence: CASSFLGTEANNIYF. The CDR3 DNA follows: TGTGCCAGCAGTTTTTTAGGGACAGAGGCGAACAACATATATTTT. The chain uses TRBV28 and TRBJ1-3; 7 bases align to TRBD1. CDR1 and CDR2 from the germline V gene are MDHEN and SYDVKM. This CDR3 spans 15 amino acids.

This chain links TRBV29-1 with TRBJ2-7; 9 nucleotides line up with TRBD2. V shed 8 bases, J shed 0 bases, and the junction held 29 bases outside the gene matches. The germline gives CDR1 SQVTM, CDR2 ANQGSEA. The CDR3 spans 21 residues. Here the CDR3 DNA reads TGCAGCCCCGCCGGGGGTCCCAAAGAGCGGGAGGACCAATCTTTCTCCTACGAGCAGTACTTC. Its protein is CSPAGGPKEREDQSFSYEQYF.

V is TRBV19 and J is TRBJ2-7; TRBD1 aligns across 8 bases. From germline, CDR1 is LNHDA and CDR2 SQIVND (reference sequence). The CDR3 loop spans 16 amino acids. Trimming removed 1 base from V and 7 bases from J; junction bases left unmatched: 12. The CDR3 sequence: CASSIGGAGGSREQYF. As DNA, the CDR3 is TGTGCCAGTAGTATAGGAGGGGCAGGGGGCTCCCGGGAGCAGTACTTC.

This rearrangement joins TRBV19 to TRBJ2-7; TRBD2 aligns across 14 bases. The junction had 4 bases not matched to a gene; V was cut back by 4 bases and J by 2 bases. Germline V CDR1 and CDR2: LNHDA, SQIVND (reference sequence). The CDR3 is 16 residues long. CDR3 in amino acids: CASSNGLAGGPYEQYF. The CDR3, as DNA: TGTGCCAGTAGTAACGGACTAGCGGGAGGCCCCTACGAGCAGTACTTC.

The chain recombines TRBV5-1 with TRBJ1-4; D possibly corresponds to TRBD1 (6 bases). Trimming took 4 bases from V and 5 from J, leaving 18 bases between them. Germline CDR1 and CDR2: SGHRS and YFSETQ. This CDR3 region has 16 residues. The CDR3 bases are TGCGCCAGCAGCCCTAGACAGGCCGGGGAGAATGAAAAACTGTTTTTT. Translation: CASSPRQAGENEKLFF.

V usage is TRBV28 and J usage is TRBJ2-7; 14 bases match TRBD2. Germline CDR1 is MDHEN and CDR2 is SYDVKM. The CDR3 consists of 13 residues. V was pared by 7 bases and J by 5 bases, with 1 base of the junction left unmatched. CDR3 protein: CASTTSGRDEQYF. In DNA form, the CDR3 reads TGTGCCAGCACGACTAGCGGGAGGGACGAGCAGTACTTC.

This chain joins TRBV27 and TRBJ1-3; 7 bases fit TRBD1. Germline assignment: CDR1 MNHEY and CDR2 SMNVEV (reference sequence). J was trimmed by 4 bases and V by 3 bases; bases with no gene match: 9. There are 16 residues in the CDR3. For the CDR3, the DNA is TGTGCCAGCAGTTTGACAGGGAGTGTGTGGGGAAACACCATATATTTT. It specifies CASSLTGSVWGNTIYF.

The DNA of the CDR3 is TGTGCCAGCAGCCAAGATGCGGGGGCGGAAGGGTCACCCCTCCACTTT. This sequence encodes CASSQDAGAEGSPLHF. This sequence joins TRBV4-2 and TRBJ1-6; possible D gene TRBD1, 6 bases. The CDR3 length is 16 residues. Trimming removed 0 bases from V and 10 bases from J, with 16 bases in between. Germline V gene lookup returns CDR1 LGHNA and CDR2 YNFKEQ.

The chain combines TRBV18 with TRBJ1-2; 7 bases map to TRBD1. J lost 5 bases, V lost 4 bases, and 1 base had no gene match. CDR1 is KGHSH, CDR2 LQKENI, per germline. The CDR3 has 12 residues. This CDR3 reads CASSQGQYGYTF. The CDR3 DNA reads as TGTGCCAGCTCACAGGGACAGTATGGCTACACCTTC.

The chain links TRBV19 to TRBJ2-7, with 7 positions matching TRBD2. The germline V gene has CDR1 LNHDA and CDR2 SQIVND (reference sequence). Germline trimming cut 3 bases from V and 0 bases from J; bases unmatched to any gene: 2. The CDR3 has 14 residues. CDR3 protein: CASSMGGSSYEQYF. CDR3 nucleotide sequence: TGTGCCAGTAGTATGGGAGGGAGCTCCTACGAGCAGTACTTC.

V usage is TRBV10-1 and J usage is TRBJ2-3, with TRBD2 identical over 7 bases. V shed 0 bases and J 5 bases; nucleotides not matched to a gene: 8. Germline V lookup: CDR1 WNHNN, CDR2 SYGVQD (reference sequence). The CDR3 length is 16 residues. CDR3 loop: CASSESGGSWGDTQYF. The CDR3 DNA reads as TGCGCCAGCAGTGAGTCTGGCGGGAGTTGGGGAGATACGCAGTATTTT.

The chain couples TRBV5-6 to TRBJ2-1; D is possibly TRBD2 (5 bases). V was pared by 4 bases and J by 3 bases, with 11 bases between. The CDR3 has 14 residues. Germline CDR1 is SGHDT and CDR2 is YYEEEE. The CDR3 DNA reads TGTGCCAGCAGCCCCCGAGGGTTCTACAATGAGCAGTTCTTC. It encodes CASSPRGFYNEQFF.

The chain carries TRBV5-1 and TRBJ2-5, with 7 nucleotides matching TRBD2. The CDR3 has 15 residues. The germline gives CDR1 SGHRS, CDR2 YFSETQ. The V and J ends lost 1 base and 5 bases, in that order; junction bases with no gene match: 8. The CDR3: CASSLSGGSEETQYF. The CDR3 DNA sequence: TGCGCCAGCAGCTTGTCGGGCGGGAGTGAGGAGACCCAGTACTTC.

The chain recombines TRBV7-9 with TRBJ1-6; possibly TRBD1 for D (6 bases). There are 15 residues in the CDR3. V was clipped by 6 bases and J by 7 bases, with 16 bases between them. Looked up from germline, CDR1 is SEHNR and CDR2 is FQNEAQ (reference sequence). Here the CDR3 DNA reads TGTGCCAGCAGAAGCGGGGGCGGGGAGAATTCACCCCTCCACTTT. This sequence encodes CASRSGGGENSPLHF.

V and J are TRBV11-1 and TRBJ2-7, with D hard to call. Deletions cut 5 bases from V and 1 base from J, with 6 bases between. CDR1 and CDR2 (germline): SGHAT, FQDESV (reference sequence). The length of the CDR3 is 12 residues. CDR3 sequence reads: CASSLMSYEQYF. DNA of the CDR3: TGTGCCAGCAGCCTAATGTCCTACGAGCAGTACTTC.

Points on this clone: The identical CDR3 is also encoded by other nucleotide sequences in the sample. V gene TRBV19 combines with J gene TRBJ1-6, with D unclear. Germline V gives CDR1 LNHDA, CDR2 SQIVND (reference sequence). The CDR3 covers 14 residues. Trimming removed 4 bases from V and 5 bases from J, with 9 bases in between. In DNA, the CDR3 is TGTGCCAGTAGTACAGGCTTCGATAATTCACCCCTCCACTTT. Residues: CASSTGFDNSPLHF.

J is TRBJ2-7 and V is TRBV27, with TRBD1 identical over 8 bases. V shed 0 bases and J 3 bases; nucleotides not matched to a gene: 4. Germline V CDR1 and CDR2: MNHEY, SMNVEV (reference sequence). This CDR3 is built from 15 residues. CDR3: CASSLSLTGGYEQYF. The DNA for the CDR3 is TGTGCCAGCAGTTTATCGTTAACAGGGGGCTACGAGCAGTACTTC.

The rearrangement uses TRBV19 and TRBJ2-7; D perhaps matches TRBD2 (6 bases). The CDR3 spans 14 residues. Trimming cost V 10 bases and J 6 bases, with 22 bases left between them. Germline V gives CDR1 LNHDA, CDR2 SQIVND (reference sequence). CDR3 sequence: CATSDLNHAGEQYF. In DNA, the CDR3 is TGTGCCACTAGCGACTTGAACCACGCGGGCGAGCAGTACTTC.